These 30 T cell receptor beta chains were sequenced from one sample in a study of blood T cell repertoires in COVID-19. Only in-frame clones appear in the TCRdb table, and some are missing; sequencing was by immunoSEQ multiplex PCR. The table lists some 180,000 clones, 82% of them singletons. Sequencing input: peripheral blood. The receptors here all came from a woman aged 55-70 years with COVID-19, enrolled during active disease.

The chain recombines TRBV12-3 or TRBV12-4 with TRBJ2-2, with D unclear. V lost 6 bases, J lost 3 bases, and 5 bases lay in between. This CDR3 has 12 residues. The CDR3 sequence is CASSLDTGELFF. The CDR3 DNA reads TGTGCCAGCAGCCTTGACACCGGGGAGCTGTTTTTT.

The chain's CDR3 is CASSEGLYNEQFF. The CDR3 DNA reads as TGTGCCAGCAGTGAAGGACTCTACAATGAGCAGTTCTTC. The gene calls are TRBV6-1 and TRBJ2-1; no definite D call. CDR3 length: 13 residues. Trimming took 1 base from V and 3 from J, leaving 4 bases between them. The germline V gene encodes CDR1 MNHNS and CDR2 SASEGT.

This chain connects TRBV4-1 to TRBJ2-3, with TRBD2 matching 8 bases. The length of the CDR3 is 16 residues. V shed 1 base and J 4 bases; nucleotides not matched to a gene: 7. From germline, CDR1 is MGHRA and CDR2 YSYEKL. CDR3 in amino acids: CASSQVRGGPSDTQYF. The CDR3 DNA reads TGCGCCAGCAGCCAAGTCCGCGGGGGGCCCTCAGATACGCAGTATTTT.

The chain combines TRBV7-2 with TRBJ2-6; 8 bases are a match to TRBD2. This CDR3 contains 16 residues. J was trimmed by 0 bases and V by 5 bases; bases with no gene match: 3. Germline lookup yields CDR1 SGHTA and CDR2 FQGNSA. As DNA, the CDR3 is TGTGCCAGCAGCCTTAGCGGGGTCTCTGGGGCCAACGTCCTGACTTTC. It specifies CASSLSGVSGANVLTF.

The chain uses TRBV20-1 and TRBJ1-4, with D perhaps matching TRBD1 (5 bases). The CDR3 covers 14 residues. V was trimmed by 3 bases and J by 7 bases, leaving 15 bases between them. CDR1 is DFQATT, CDR2 SNEGSKA, per germline (reference sequence). The CDR3 reads CSASLGGHLEKLFF. The DNA of the CDR3 is TGCAGTGCTAGTTTGGGGGGTCACCTTGAAAAACTGTTTTTT.

J is TRBJ2-7 and V is TRBV6-5; no clear D. The length of the CDR3 is 14 residues. The germline gives CDR1 MNHEY, CDR2 SVGAGI. The V gene lost 0 bases and the J gene lost 3 bases, with 9 bases spanning the gap. CDR3 amino acids: CASSYSRLNYEQYF. In DNA, the CDR3 is TGTGCCAGCAGTTACTCGCGGCTTAACTACGAGCAGTACTTC.

The chain employs TRBV7-2 and TRBJ2-1; D might be TRBD2 (6 bases). CDR1 and CDR2 (germline): SGHTA, FQGNSA. The CDR3 contains 15 residues. Trimming left V 5 bases short and J 8 bases short, with 19 bases between. This chain's CDR3 is CASSGYGASVHEQFF. CDR3 DNA: TGTGCCAGCAGCGGATACGGGGCTAGCGTCCATGAGCAGTTCTTC.

The V and J genes are TRBV11-2 and TRBJ2-7; 9 nucleotides match TRBD2. The germline gives CDR1 SGHAT, CDR2 FQNNGV. This CDR3 is built from 14 residues. The V and J ends lost 5 bases and 4 bases, in that order; junction bases with no gene match: 6. The CDR3 coding sequence is TGTGCCAGCAGCCAGGCGCTAGCGGGGTACGAGCAGTACGTC. It encodes CASSQALAGYEQYV.

The chain carries TRBV5-5 and TRBJ1-5; D possibly corresponds to TRBD1 (5 bases). Trimming took 4 bases from V and 3 from J, leaving 17 bases between them. The CDR3 extends over 16 amino acids. Germline V gene lookup returns CDR1 SGHKS and CDR2 YYEKEE (reference sequence). The CDR3 loop is CASSPGGVANNQPQHF. CDR3 nucleotides: TGTGCCAGCAGCCCCGGGGGGGTGGCGAACAATCAGCCCCAGCATTTT.

The V call is TRBV5-6, the J call TRBJ1-5, with D possibly TRBD1 on 6 matching bases. V was pared by 1 base and J by 7 bases, with 15 bases between. There are 15 residues in the CDR3. From germline, CDR1 is SGHDT and CDR2 YYEEEE. Here the CDR3 DNA reads TGTGCCAGCAGCTTGCTCCAGGGGACGGAGCAGCCCCAGCATTTT. This gives the protein CASSLLQGTEQPQHF. The full variable domain, completed using reference TRBV5-6 and TRBJ1-5, is DAGVTQSPTHLIKTRGQQVTLRCSPKSGHDTVSWYQQALGQGPQFIFQYYEEEERQRGNFPDRFSGHQFPNYSSELNVNALLLGDSALYLCASSLLQGTEQPQHFGDGTRLSIL.

The V call is TRBV10-3, the J call TRBJ1-5, with TRBD1 matching 7 bases. The CDR3 totals 13 residues. CDR1 and CDR2 (germline): ENHRY, SYGVKD. Trimming at V came to 8 bases and at J to 5 bases, leaving 6 bases not matched to a gene. The CDR3 nucleotides are TGTGCCATCGGAAGACAGGGTGATCAGCCCCAGCATTTT. This gives the protein CAIGRQGDQPQHF.

The rearrangement links TRBV3-1 (or the pseudogene TRBV3-2) to TRBJ1-1, with TRBD1 matching over 9 bases. The CDR3 is 17 amino acids. V dropped 0 bases and J dropped 3; count of bases not matched to a gene: 8. The germline V gene has CDR1 LGHDT and CDR2 YNNKEL (reference sequence). The CDR3: CASSQDRDRVWDTEAFF. In DNA, the CDR3 is TGTGCCAGCAGCCAAGATAGGGACAGGGTTTGGGACACTGAAGCTTTCTTT.

The V gene is TRBV6-5, the J gene TRBJ2-1, with D unclear. V was shortened by 4 bases and J by 9 bases, with 10 bases between the two germline ends. The germline CDR1 and CDR2 sequences are MNHEY and SVGAGI. There are 12 residues in the CDR3. Written as DNA, the CDR3 is TGTGCCAGCAGTTCCGACTTGTCTGAGCAGTTCTTC. It yields the protein CASSSDLSEQFF.

The V gene is TRBV6-1, the J gene TRBJ1-5; D unresolved. Trimming removed 1 base at V and 4 bases at J, with 8 bases between. Germline CDR1 and CDR2: MNHNS and SASEGT. The CDR3 covers 14 residues. The CDR3 region is CASSEVGGNQPQHF. In DNA form, the CDR3 reads TGTGCCAGCAGTGAAGTAGGCGGGAATCAGCCCCAGCATTTT.

This clone was picked up a small number of times. The CDR3 loop is CAISAQLAGQDTEAFF. In nucleotides, the CDR3 is TGTGCCATCAGCGCCCAACTAGCGGGGCAGGACACTGAAGCTTTCTTT. The chain has TRBV10-3 and TRBJ1-1; D is possibly TRBD1 (5 bases). This CDR3 comprises 16 residues. V was clipped by 6 bases and J by 3 bases, with 20 bases between them. The germline V gene has CDR1 ENHRY and CDR2 SYGVKD.

This clone has a single count. V is TRBV9 and J is TRBJ2-1, with no clear D. The V gene lost 3 bases and the J gene lost 7 bases, with 8 bases spanning the gap. The CDR3 consists of 12 residues. Germline lookup yields CDR1 SGDLS and CDR2 YYNGEE. The CDR3 coding sequence is TGTGCCAGCAGCGGAGGTATAAATGAGCAGTTCTTC. Amino acids: CASSGGINEQFF.

This rearrangement joins TRBV4-3 to TRBJ1-6; perhaps TRBD1 as D (6 bases). The CDR3 totals 18 residues. Germline-derived CDR1 and CDR2 are LGHNA and YSLEER. Trimming took 2 bases from V and 0 from J, leaving 14 bases between them. The CDR3 bases are TGCGCCAGCAGCCAAATGGGACATTCGAGCTCCTATAATTCACCCCTCCACTTT. This gives the protein CASSQMGHSSSYNSPLHF.

The rearrangement uses TRBV5-4 and TRBJ2-7, with 12 bases identical to TRBD1. The CDR3 is 14 residues long. In germline, CDR1 is SGHNT, CDR2 YYREEE (reference sequence). V shed 2 bases, J shed 7 bases, and the junction held 4 bases outside the gene matches. This CDR3 reads CASSFRDRGREQYF. CDR3 DNA sequence: TGTGCCAGCAGCTTCCGGGACAGGGGGCGAGAGCAGTACTTC.

This clone has a handful of counts. The V gene is TRBV5-1, the J gene TRBJ1-5, with D unresolved. V was trimmed by 2 bases and J by 3 bases, leaving 9 bases between them. The CDR3 has 14 amino acids. Germline V CDR1 and CDR2: SGHRS, YFSETQ. CDR3 protein: CASSFTPDNQPQHF. DNA for the CDR3: TGCGCCAGCAGCTTTACGCCAGACAATCAGCCCCAGCATTTT.

The chain joins TRBV5-1 to TRBJ1-2, with D possibly being TRBD1 (6 bases). The CDR3 covers 17 residues. Germline CDR1 reads SGHRS; CDR2 reads YFSETQ. With 3 bases removed from V and 0 bases from J, the gap between germline ends came to 18 bases. CDR3 nucleotides: TGCGCCAGCAGCTCCCCATCAGGGGACCCCACTAACTATGGCTACACCTTC. It encodes CASSSPSGDPTNYGYTF.

This chain connects TRBV7-2 to TRBJ2-2, with D possibly TRBD2 on 7 matching bases. Germline V gives CDR1 SGHTA, CDR2 FQGNSA. This CDR3 has 21 amino acids. The V end was cut by 0 bases, the J end by 0 bases, with 23 bases between. CDR3 nucleotide sequence: TGTGCCAGCAGCTTAGCCCTTTTTATCGCGGGGGCCCCCACGAACACCGGGGAGCTGTTTTTT. It codes for CASSLALFIAGAPTNTGELFF. Looking up the rest from reference TRBV7-2 and TRBJ2-2 gives the full variable domain: GAGVSQSPSNKVTEKGKDVELRCDPISGHTALYWYRQSLGQGLEFLIYFQGNSAPDKSGLPSDRFSAERTGGSVSTLTIQRTQQEDSAVYLCASSLALFIAGAPTNTGELFFGEGSRLTVL.

This clone was counted between two and nine times. The chain employs TRBV19 and TRBJ2-1; 11 positions agree with TRBD2. J lost 5 bases, V lost 5 bases, and 5 bases had no gene match. The CDR3 runs 15 residues. The germline CDR1 and CDR2 sequences are LNHDA and SQIVND (reference sequence). CDR3 in DNA: TGTGCCAGTAGTCCCCGACTAGCGGGACACAATGAGCAGTTCTTC. It is translated as CASSPRLAGHNEQFF.

This clone was observed a handful of times. V gene TRBV18 combines with J gene TRBJ2-3; D gene uncertain. CDR1 is KGHSH and CDR2 is LQKENI in the germline V gene. V lost 1 base, J lost 5 bases, and 4 bases lay in between. The CDR3 spans 12 residues. The CDR3 reads CASSPLGDTQYF. DNA for the CDR3: TGTGCCAGCTCACCACTCGGAGATACGCAGTATTTT.

This sequence joins TRBV19 and TRBJ2-1; no clear D. The germline V gene has CDR1 LNHDA and CDR2 SQIVND (reference sequence). Trimming took 5 bases from V and 2 from J, leaving 13 bases between them. The CDR3 contains 15 residues. The CDR3 coding sequence is TGTGCCAGTAGTCTCTCGGCGGCTACCTACAATGAGCAGTTCTTC. Translated: CASSLSAATYNEQFF.

The V gene is TRBV28, the J gene TRBJ2-1, with 10 bases that match TRBD1. Per the germline V gene, CDR1 is MDHEN and CDR2 is SYDVKM. V lost 5 bases and J lost 8; bases outside the gene matches: 9. The CDR3 loop spans 15 amino acids. CDR3 residues: CASSPRPGTGDEQFF. CDR3 DNA sequence: TGTGCCAGCAGTCCCCGTCCCGGGACAGGGGATGAGCAGTTCTTC.

The chain uses TRBV5-1 and TRBJ2-3; TRBD2 might be the D (6 bases). Trimming pared 0 bases from V and 2 bases from J, leaving 10 bases between. Germline CDR1 is SGHRS and CDR2 is YFSETQ. The CDR3 is 15 residues long. In DNA, the CDR3 is TGCGCCAGCAGCTTGGGACTAGTGAACACAGATACGCAGTATTTT. Its protein product is CASSLGLVNTDTQYF.

This clone was detected only a few times. The CDR3 nucleotides are TGTGCCAGCAGCTCCGACAGGGTTGAAGCTTTCTTT. Translated, it gives CASSSDRVEAFF. This chain uses TRBV7-2 with TRBJ1-1; TRBD1 matches at 7 bases. Trimming took 4 bases from V and 7 from J; bases not matched to a gene: 3. This CDR3 contains 12 residues. Germline V gives CDR1 SGHTA, CDR2 FQGNSA.

This clone is termed medium-sized. The chain joins TRBV9 to TRBJ1-5; D uncertain. V lost 4 bases, J lost 0 bases, and 14 bases lay in between. The CDR3 sequence is 16 residues long. CDR1 and CDR2 (germline): SGDLS, YYNGEE. CDR3 DNA: TGTGCCAGCAGCCCCGGCGGAATCAATAGCAATCAGCCCCAGCATTTT. Protein sequence: CASSPGGINSNQPQHF.

The rearrangement links TRBV28 to TRBJ1-2; maybe TRBD1 (5 bases). Germline V gives CDR1 MDHEN, CDR2 SYDVKM. The CDR3 has 15 amino acids. Trimming removed 4 bases at V and 1 base at J, with 13 bases between. The CDR3 DNA reads as TGTGCCAGCAGTTCGGGGCGGGGGAATAACTATGGCTACACCTTC. Its translation is CASSSGRGNNYGYTF.

The genes are TRBV5-1 and TRBJ2-3, with D maybe TRBD2 (7 bases). Germline loops: CDR1 SGHRS, CDR2 YFSETQ. The CDR3 is 15 amino acids. V was shortened by 1 base and J by 5 bases, with 14 bases between the two germline ends. This CDR3 is CASSLNQGGGDTQYF. The DNA of the CDR3 is TGCGCCAGCAGCTTGAACCAGGGAGGGGGAGATACGCAGTATTTT.